This passage covers 8 T cell receptor beta chains from one sample sequenced in a study of radiation and T cells in renal cell carcinoma (dated by TCRdb to 2020 to 2022). Library prep was done by the immunoSEQ multiplex PCR assay. Here the immuneACCESS table is served through TCRdb, limited to in-frame sequences with V and J called. Missing clones are a known gap in these copies; in checked studies unresolved V genes cover under half, and the rest lacks a known reason. This sample has around 70,000 clones in its table, and about four fifths of those were observed once. The ten largest account for around 5.5% of the sample. The time point label for this specimen denotes: blood 2 weeks post-SBRT. The treatment or condition tag for this specimen amounts to: 15 Gy SBRT to primary tumor, nephrectomy 4 weeks later. The input for sequencing was blood, taken from a patient whose treatment included radiotherapy and nephrectomy. Every receptor here comes from a man between 60 and 75 years old with renal cell carcinoma.

The chain links TRBV11-2 to TRBJ2-7; D remains ambiguous. V was pared by 0 bases and J by 1 base, with 7 bases between. The CDR3 sequence is 14 residues long. Germline values: CDR1 SGHAT, CDR2 FQNNGV. The CDR3 DNA reads TGTGCCAGCAGCTTAGAGAACCCTTCCTACGAGCAGTACTTC. Its translation is CASSLENPSYEQYF.

J is TRBJ2-5 and V is TRBV25-1, with D perhaps matching TRBD2 (5 bases). The CDR3 covers 13 residues. The germline V gene encodes CDR1 MGHDK and CDR2 SYGVNS. Trimming left V 6 bases short and J 4 bases short, with 12 bases between. CDR3 sequence: CASSVDGGETQYF. The CDR3 bases are TGTGCCAGCAGCGTCGACGGAGGAGAGACCCAGTACTTC. Full variable domain (remainder filled in from reference TRBV25-1 and TRBJ2-5): EADIYQTPRYLVIGTGKKITLECSQTMGHDKMYWYQQDPGMELHLIHYSYGVNSTEKGDLSSESTVSRIRTEHFPLTLESARPSHTSQYLCASSVDGGETQYFGPGTRLLVL.

The V and J genes are TRBV9 and TRBJ2-7; perhaps TRBD2 as D (6 bases). Germline CDR1 SGDLS, CDR2 YYNGEE. The CDR3 is made up of 16 amino acids. Trimming took off 0 bases at V and 2 bases at J, with 15 bases between the two ends. The CDR3 sequence: CASSVGWGLNTYEQYF. CDR3 nucleotides: TGTGCCAGCAGCGTAGGCTGGGGACTGAATACCTACGAGCAGTACTTC.

The genes are TRBV13 and TRBJ2-2, with D hard to call. The CDR3 has 12 residues. Germline lookup yields CDR1 PRHDT and CDR2 FYEKMQ (reference sequence). V was trimmed by 8 bases and J by 5 bases, leaving 9 bases between them. Written as DNA, the CDR3 is TGTGCCAGCGGGCTGAGAACCGGGGAGCTGTTTTTT. Translating gives CASGLRTGELFF.

This chain joins TRBV6-1 and TRBJ1-3, with unresolved D. This CDR3 is 14 amino acids long. Germline V gives CDR1 MNHNS, CDR2 SASEGT. The V gene lost 8 bases and the J gene lost 5 bases, with 16 bases spanning the gap. CDR3 DNA: TGTGCCAGCGAGACCCCCTTTAAGAGAAACACCATATATTTT. This translates into CASETPFKRNTIYF.

The gene calls are TRBV2 and TRBJ2-5; a possible D gene is TRBD2 (5 bases). Between the trimmed V and J ends, which lost 4 bases and 5 bases, there was a span of 8 bases. There are 12 residues in the CDR3. Per the germline V gene, CDR1 is SNHLY and CDR2 is FYNNEI. CDR3 in DNA: TGTGCCAGCAGTGGGAGAGGGGAGACCCAGTACTTC. Translating it yields CASSGRGETQYF.

This rearrangement joins TRBV25-1 to TRBJ2-1; D unclear. This CDR3 contains 11 residues. V was shortened by 4 bases and J by 4 bases, with 2 bases between the two germline ends. Germline CDR1 and CDR2: MGHDK and SYGVNS. The CDR3 here is CASSGYNEQFF. CDR3 sequence (DNA): TGTGCCAGCAGTGGGTACAATGAGCAGTTCTTC.

DNA of the CDR3: TGCGCCAGCAGCTTCCTTGGCGGGGAGCTGTTTTTT. It codes for CASSFLGGELFF. The genes are TRBV5-1 and TRBJ2-2; D is undetermined. The germline V gene encodes CDR1 SGHRS and CDR2 YFSETQ. CDR3 length: 12 amino acids. Trimming shortened V by 2 bases and J by 7 bases, and 6 bases separated the two germline ends.